Shown below are 10 T cell receptor beta chains from a single sample sequenced in a study of blood T cell repertoires in COVID-19. Using immunoSEQ multiplex PCR, the repertoire was profiled, and TCRdb retains in-frame clones only, with some absent. The sample consists of 170,000 or so clones, roughly 83% of them appearing once. The sequencing sample was made of peripheral blood. These receptors were obtained from a woman between 35 and 50 years old with COVID-19, enrolled during active disease.

This chain links TRBV27 with TRBJ1-2, with 8 positions matching TRBD1. The CDR3 is 15 residues long. The V segment lost 4 bases and the J segment 4 bases; nucleotides outside the gene matches: 8. The germline V gene encodes CDR1 MNHEY and CDR2 SMNVEV (reference sequence). The CDR3 here is CASSSRPTGGYGYTF. The CDR3 DNA is TGTGCCAGCAGTTCCCGCCCTACAGGGGGCTATGGCTACACCTTC.

The chain is built from TRBV19 and TRBJ2-1, with 7 bases fitting TRBD2. The CDR3 spans 15 residues. V trimming: 10 bases; J trimming: 7 bases; junction bases outside the gene matches: 16. Germline CDR1 reads LNHDA; CDR2 reads SQIVND (reference sequence). Here the CDR3 reads CATLTGTTSNNEQFF. The CDR3 region has the DNA TGTGCCACCCTGACCGGGACTACCTCCAATAATGAGCAGTTCTTC.

This clone was seen more than once but under ten times. This chain links TRBV3-1 (or the pseudogene TRBV3-2) with TRBJ1-4; the D gene is possibly TRBD1 (5 bases). This CDR3 spans 12 amino acids. V was cut by 7 bases and J by 6 bases, with 9 bases left in between. Germline CDR1 and CDR2: LGHDT and YNNKEL (reference sequence). CDR3: CASNQGHEKLFF. In DNA, the CDR3 is TGTGCCAGCAACCAGGGCCATGAAAAACTGTTTTTT.

J is TRBJ2-1 and V is TRBV28; 13 bases line up with TRBD2. This CDR3 is 15 amino acids long. The junction had 8 bases not matched to a gene; V was cut back by 6 bases and J by 9 bases. Germline values: CDR1 MDHEN, CDR2 SYDVKM. This CDR3 is CASRPGLAGVFEQFF. The CDR3, as DNA: TGTGCCAGCAGACCCGGACTAGCGGGAGTCTTTGAGCAGTTCTTC.

The CDR3 reads CASSAVSGGYEQYF. The CDR3 DNA reads as TGTGCCAGCAGCGCGGTTTCGGGGGGCTACGAGCAGTACTTC. The chain couples TRBV11-3 to TRBJ2-7, with 7 bases identical to TRBD2. The CDR3 sequence is 14 residues long. Losses at the gene ends were 5 bases for V and 3 bases for J; bases not matched to a gene: 7. CDR1 and CDR2 (germline): SGHNT, YENEEA. The complete variable domain, with remaining parts taken from reference TRBV11-3 and TRBJ2-7, reads EAGVVQSPRYKIIEKKQPVAFWCNPISGHNTLYWYLQNLGQGPELLIRYENEEAVDDSQLPKDRFSAERLKGVDSTLKIQPAELGDSAVYLCASSAVSGGYEQYFGPGTRLTVT.

V gene TRBV20-1 combines with J gene TRBJ1-2; weak D call: TRBD1 (6 bases). The germline gives CDR1 DFQATT, CDR2 SNEGSKA (reference sequence). The V and J ends lost 3 bases and 0 bases respectively, with 8 bases between them. The CDR3 is made up of 13 amino acids. CDR3 sequence reads: CSASTGPNYGYTF. The DNA for the CDR3 is TGCAGTGCTAGTACAGGGCCTAACTATGGCTACACCTTC.

The gene calls are TRBV6-5 and TRBJ2-7; 13 bases are shared with TRBD2. The V segment lost 2 bases and the J segment 7 bases; nucleotides outside the gene matches: 5. This CDR3 comprises 15 residues. Germline CDR1 reads MNHEY; CDR2 reads SVGAGI. The CDR3 spells CASSYRRTSGGEQYF. Here the CDR3 DNA reads TGTGCCAGCAGTTACCGCAGGACTAGCGGGGGTGAGCAGTACTTC.

The CDR3 coding sequence is TGTGCCAGCTCACCCAAGACGGAGAATTCACCCCTCCACTTT. It translates to CASSPKTENSPLHF. The chain recombines TRBV18 with TRBJ1-6, with unresolved D. Germline CDR1 and CDR2: KGHSH and LQKENI. Trimming took off 3 bases at V and 7 bases at J, with 10 bases between the two ends. The CDR3 is 14 residues long.

CDR3 protein: CASRGGGAGSPPLHF. The CDR3 nucleotides read TGTGCCAGCAGGGGGGGAGGGGCAGGGAGTCCACCCCTCCACTTT. The rearrangement joins TRBV27 to TRBJ1-6, with a tentative D call TRBD1 (5 bases). The V end was cut by 6 bases, the J end by 11 bases, with 20 bases between. The V gene's germline CDR1 is MNHEY and CDR2 SMNVEV (reference sequence). The CDR3 spans 15 residues.

This clone was counted once. The chain uses TRBV27 and TRBJ1-3; 7 bases align to TRBD1. Germline V lookup: CDR1 MNHEY, CDR2 SMNVEV (reference sequence). Trimming removed 6 bases from V and 4 bases from J; junction bases left unmatched: 3. The CDR3 sequence is 13 residues long. CDR3 nucleotide sequence: TGTGCCAGCAGGGACAGGCTAGGAAACACCATATATTTT. Translation: CASRDRLGNTIYF.